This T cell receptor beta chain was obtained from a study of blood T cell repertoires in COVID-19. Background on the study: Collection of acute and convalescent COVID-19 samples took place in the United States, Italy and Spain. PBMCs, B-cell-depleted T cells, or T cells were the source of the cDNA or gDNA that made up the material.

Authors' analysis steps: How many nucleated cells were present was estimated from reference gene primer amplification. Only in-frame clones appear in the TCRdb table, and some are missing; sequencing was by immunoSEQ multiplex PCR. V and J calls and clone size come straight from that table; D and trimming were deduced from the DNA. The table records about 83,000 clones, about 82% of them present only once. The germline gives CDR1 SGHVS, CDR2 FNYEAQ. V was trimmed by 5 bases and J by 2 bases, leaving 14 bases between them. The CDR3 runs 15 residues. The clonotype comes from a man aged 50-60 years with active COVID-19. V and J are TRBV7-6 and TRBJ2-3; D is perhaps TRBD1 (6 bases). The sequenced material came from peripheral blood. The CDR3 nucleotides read TGTGCCAGCAGCCCCCGTTTGGGGGCCACAGATACGCAGTATTTT. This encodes CASSPRLGATDTQYF.